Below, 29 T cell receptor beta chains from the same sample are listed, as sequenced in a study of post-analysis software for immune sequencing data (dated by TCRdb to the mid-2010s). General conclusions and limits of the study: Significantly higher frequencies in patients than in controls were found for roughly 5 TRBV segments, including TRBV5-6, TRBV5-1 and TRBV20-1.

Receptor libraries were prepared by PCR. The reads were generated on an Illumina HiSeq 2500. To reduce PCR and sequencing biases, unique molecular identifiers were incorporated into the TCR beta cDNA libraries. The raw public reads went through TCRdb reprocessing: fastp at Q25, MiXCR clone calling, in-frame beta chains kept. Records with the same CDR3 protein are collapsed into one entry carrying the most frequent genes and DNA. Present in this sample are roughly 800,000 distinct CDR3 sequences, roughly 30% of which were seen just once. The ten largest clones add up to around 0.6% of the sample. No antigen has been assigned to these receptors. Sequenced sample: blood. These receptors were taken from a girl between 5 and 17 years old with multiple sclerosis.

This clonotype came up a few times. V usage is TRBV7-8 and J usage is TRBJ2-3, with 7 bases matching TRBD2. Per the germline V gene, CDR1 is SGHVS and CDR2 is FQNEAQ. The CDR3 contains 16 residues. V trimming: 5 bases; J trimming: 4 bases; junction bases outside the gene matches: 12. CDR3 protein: CASSPLRPGGPDTQYF. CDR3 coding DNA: TGTGCCAGCAGCCCGCTCCGACCGGGGGGACCAGATACGCAGTATTTT.

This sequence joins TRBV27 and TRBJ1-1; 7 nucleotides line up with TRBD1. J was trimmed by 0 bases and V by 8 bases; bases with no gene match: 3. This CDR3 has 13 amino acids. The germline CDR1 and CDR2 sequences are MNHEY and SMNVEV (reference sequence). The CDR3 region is CASQGELNTEAFF. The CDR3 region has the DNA TGTGCCAGCCAGGGGGAGCTGAACACTGAAGCTTTCTTT.

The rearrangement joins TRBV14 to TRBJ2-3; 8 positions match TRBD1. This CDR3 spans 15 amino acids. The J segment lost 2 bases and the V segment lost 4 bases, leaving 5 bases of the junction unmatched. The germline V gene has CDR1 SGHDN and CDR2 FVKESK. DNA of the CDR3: TGTGCCAGCAGCCCGGGACAGGAGTACACAGATACGCAGTATTTT. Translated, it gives CASSPGQEYTDTQYF.

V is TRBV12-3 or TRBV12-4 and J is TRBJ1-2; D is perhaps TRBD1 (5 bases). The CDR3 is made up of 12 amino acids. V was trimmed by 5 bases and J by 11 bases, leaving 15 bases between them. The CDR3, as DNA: TGTGCCAGCAGTCCGGGACCCCCGGCGTACACCTTC. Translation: CASSPGPPAYTF.

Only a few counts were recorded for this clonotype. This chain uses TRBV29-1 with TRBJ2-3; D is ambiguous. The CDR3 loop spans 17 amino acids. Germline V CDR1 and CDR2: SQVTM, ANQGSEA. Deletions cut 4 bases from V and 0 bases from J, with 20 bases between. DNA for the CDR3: TGCAGCGTTGGGACCCCCCCTATAAGCCCAAGCACAGATACGCAGTATTTT. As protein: CSVGTPPISPSTDTQYF.

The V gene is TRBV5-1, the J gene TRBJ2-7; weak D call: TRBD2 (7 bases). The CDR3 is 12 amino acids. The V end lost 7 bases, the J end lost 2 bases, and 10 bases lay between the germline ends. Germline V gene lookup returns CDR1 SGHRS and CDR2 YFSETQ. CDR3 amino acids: CASRRGPYEQYF. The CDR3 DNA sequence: TGCGCCAGCCGGCGGGGGCCCTACGAGCAGTACTTC. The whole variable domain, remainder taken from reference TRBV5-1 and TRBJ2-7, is KAGVTQTPRYLIKTRGQQVTLSCSPISGHRSVSWYQQTPGQGLQFLFEYFSETQRNKGNFPGRFSGRQFSNSRSEMNVSTLELGDSALYLCASRRGPYEQYFGPGTRLTVT.

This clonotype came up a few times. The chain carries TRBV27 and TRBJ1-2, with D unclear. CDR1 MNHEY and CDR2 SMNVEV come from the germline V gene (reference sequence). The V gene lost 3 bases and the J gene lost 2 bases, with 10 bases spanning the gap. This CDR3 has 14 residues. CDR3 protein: CASSFRGRNYGYTF. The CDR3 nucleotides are TGTGCCAGCAGTTTTCGCGGACGGAACTATGGCTACACCTTC.

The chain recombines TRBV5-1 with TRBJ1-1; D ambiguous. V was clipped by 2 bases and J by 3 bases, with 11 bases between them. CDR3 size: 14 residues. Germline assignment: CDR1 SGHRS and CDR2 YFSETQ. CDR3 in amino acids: CASSLELLDTEAFF. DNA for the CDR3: TGCGCCAGCAGCTTAGAGCTCTTAGACACTGAAGCTTTCTTT. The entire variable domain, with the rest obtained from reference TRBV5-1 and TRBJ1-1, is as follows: KAGVTQTPRYLIKTRGQQVTLSCSPISGHRSVSWYQQTPGQGLQFLFEYFSETQRNKGNFPGRFSGRQFSNSRSEMNVSTLELGDSALYLCASSLELLDTEAFFGQGTRLTVV.

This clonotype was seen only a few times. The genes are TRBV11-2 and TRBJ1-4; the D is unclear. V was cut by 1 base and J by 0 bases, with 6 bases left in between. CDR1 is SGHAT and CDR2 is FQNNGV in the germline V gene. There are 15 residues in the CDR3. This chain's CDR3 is CASSLVAATNEKLFF. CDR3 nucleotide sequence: TGTGCCAGCAGCTTAGTGGCAGCAACTAATGAAAAACTGTTTTTT.

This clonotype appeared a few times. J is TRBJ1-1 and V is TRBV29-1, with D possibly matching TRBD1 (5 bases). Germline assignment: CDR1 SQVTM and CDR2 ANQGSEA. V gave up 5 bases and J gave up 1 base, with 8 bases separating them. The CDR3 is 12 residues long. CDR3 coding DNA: TGCAGCGTTAATCAGGGGAACACTGAAGCTTTCTTT. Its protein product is CSVNQGNTEAFF. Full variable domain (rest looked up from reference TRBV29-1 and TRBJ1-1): SAVISQKPSRDICQRGTSLTIQCQVDSQVTMMFWYRQQPGQSLTLIATANQGSEATYESGFVIDKFPISRPNLTFSTLTVSNMSPEDSSIYLCSVNQGNTEAFFGQGTRLTVV.

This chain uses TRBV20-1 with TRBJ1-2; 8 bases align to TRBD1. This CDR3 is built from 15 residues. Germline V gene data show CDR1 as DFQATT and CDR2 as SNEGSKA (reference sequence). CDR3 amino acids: CSAPPDRAWVYGYTF. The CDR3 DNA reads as TGCAGCGCCCCCCCGGACAGGGCATGGGTATATGGCTACACCTTC.

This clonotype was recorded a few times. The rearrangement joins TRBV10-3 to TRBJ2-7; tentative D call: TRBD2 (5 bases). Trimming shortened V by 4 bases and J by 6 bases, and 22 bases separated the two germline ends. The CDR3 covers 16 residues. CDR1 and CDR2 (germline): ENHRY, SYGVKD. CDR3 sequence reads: CAISVTPDSQTGEQYF. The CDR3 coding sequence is TGTGCCATCAGTGTTACTCCGGACTCGCAGACTGGCGAGCAGTACTTC.

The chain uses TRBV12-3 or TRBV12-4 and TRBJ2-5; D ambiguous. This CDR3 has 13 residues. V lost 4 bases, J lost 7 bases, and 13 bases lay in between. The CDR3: CASSSETLRTQYF. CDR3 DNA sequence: TGTGCCAGCAGTTCCGAGACCCTGAGGACCCAGTACTTC.

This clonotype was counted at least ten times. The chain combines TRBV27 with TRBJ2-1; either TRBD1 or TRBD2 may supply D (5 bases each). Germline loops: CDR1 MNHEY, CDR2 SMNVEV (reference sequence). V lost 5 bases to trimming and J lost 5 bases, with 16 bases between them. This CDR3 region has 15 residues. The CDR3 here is CASSGAGTGDNEQFF. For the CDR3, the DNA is TGTGCCAGCAGTGGCGCAGGGACCGGGGACAATGAGCAGTTCTTC.

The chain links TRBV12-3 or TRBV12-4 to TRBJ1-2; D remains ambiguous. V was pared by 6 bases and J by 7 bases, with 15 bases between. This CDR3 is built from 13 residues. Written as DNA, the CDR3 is TGTGCCAGCAGATTAACGACACTTCTTGGCTACACCTTC. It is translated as CASRLTTLLGYTF.

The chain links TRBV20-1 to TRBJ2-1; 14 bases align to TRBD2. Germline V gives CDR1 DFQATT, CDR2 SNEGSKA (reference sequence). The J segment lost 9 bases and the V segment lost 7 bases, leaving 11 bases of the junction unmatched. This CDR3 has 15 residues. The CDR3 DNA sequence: TGCAGTGTAAGACTAGCGGGAGGGCCAGGTGGTGAGCAGTTCTTC. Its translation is CSVRLAGGPGGEQFF.

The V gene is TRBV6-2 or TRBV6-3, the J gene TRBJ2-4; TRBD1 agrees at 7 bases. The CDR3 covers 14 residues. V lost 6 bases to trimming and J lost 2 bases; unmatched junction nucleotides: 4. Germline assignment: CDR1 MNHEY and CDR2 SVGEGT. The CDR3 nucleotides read TGTGCCAGCAGGGAGACAGGGACCAAAAACATTCAGTACTTC. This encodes CASRETGTKNIQYF.

The DNA for the CDR3 is TGCGCCAGCAGCCTGGCCCCAGCGGGAGGGAGATGGGAGACCCAGTACTTC. It codes for CASSLAPAGGRWETQYF. The V call is TRBV5-1, the J call TRBJ2-5; 10 bases align to TRBD2. The CDR3 runs to 17 residues. The V gene's germline CDR1 is SGHRS and CDR2 YFSETQ. Trimming cost V 4 bases and J 5 bases; bases outside gene matches: 14.

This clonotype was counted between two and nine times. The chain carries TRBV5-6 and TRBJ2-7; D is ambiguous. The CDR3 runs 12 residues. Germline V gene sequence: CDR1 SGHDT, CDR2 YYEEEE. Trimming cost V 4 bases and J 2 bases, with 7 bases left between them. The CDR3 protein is CASSAATYEQYF. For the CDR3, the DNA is TGTGCCAGCAGCGCGGCGACCTACGAGCAGTACTTC.

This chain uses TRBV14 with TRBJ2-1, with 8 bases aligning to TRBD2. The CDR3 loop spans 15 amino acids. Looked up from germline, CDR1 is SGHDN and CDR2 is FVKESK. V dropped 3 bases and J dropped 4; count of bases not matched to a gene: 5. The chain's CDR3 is CASSQASGHYNEQFF. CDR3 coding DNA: TGTGCCAGCAGCCAGGCTAGCGGGCATTACAATGAGCAGTTCTTC.

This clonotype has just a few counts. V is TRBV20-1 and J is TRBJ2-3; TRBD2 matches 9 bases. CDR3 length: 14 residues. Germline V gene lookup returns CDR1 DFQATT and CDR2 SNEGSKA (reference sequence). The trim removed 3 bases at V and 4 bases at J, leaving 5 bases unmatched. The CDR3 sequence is CSASLAGVPDTQYF. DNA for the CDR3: TGCAGTGCTAGTTTAGCGGGAGTCCCAGATACGCAGTATTTT.

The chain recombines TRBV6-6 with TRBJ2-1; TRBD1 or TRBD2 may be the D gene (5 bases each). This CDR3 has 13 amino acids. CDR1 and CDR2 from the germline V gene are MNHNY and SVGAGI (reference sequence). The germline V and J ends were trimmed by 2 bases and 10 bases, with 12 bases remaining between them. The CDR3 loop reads CASSYRRGIEQFF. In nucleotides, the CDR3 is TGTGCCAGCAGTTACCGACGGGGCATCGAGCAGTTCTTC.

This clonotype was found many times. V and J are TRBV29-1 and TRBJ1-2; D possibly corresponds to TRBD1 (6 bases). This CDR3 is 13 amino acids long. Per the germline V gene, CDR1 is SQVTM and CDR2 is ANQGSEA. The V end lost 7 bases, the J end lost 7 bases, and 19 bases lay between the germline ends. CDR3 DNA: TGCAGCGATACGATGGGGGGCGCGGCTGGCTACACCTTC. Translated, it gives CSDTMGGAAGYTF.

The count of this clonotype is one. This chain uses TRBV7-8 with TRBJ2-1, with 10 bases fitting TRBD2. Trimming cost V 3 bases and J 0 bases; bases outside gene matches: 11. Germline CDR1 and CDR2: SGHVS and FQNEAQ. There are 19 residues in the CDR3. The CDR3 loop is CASSLALAGVSGSYNEQFF. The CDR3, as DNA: TGTGCCAGCAGCTTGGCGCTAGCGGGAGTTTCAGGCTCCTACAATGAGCAGTTCTTC.

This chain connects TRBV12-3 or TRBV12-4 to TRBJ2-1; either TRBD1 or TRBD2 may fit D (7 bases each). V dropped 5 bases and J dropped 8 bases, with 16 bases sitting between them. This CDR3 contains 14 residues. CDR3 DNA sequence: TGTGCCAGCAGTCTTACAGGGGAGGGTCATGAGCAGTTCTTC. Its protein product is CASSLTGEGHEQFF.

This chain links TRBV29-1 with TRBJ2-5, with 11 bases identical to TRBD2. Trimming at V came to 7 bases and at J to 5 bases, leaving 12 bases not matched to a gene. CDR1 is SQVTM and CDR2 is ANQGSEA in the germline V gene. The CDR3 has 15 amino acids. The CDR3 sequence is CSESLLAGVGETQYF. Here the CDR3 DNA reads TGCAGCGAATCACTACTAGCGGGAGTAGGGGAGACCCAGTACTTC. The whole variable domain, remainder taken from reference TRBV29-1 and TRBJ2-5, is SAVISQKPSRDICQRGTSLTIQCQVDSQVTMMFWYRQQPGQSLTLIATANQGSEATYESGFVIDKFPISRPNLTFSTLTVSNMSPEDSSIYLCSESLLAGVGETQYFGPGTRLLVL.

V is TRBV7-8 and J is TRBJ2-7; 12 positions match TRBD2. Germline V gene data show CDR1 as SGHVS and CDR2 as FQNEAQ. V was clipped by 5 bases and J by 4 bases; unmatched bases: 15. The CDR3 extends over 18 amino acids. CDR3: CASSQDALAGGSSYEQYF. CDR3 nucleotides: TGTGCCAGCAGCCAAGATGCACTAGCGGGGGGCTCATCATACGAGCAGTACTTC.

CDR3 in DNA: TGCGCCAGCAGCCCCCGGGCTAGCGGGAGCGCCTACGAGCAGTACTTC. Protein: CASSPRASGSAYEQYF. This chain joins TRBV5-1 and TRBJ2-7; TRBD2 agrees at 10 bases. Per germline, CDR1 SGHRS and CDR2 YFSETQ. This CDR3 is built from 16 residues. V lost 4 bases to trimming and J lost 2 bases; unmatched junction nucleotides: 9.

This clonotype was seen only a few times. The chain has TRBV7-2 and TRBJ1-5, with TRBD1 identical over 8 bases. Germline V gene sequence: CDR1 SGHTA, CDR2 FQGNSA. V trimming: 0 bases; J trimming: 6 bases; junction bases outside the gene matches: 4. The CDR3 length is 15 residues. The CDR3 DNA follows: TGTGCCAGCAGCTTAGCCACAGGGGGAAGTCAGCCCCAGCATTTT. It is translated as CASSLATGGSQPQHF.